A selection of T cell receptor beta chains follows, all from one sample in a study of blood T cell repertoires in COVID-19. The table came from immunoSEQ multiplex PCR; TCRdb's copy has only in-frame clones and leaves some out. Found here are approximately 270,000 clones, approximately 91% of them singletons; the top ten hold 1% to 1.5%. Sequencing was done on a sample of PBMCs or T cells enriched from blood (not recorded which). Receptor source: a human donor in a cohort exposed to, infected with or recovered from COVID-19 (not recorded which). The donor label of this sample is uncertain. Both conserved end residues are part of each CDR3. D genes are given only for firm matches. Clone sizes are given selectively: once, few, many, or a class where the clone is expanded.

NA	TRBV30	NA	TRBJ2-5	TGTGCCTGGAGTGGACAGGTTCTTGGGGAGACCCAGTACTTC	CAWSGQVLGETQYF
TRBD1	TRBV27	NA	TRBJ2-7	TGTGCCAGCAGTAGCTACTCAGGGGGCGCAGAAATCTACGAGCAGTACTTC	CASSSYSGGAEIYEQYF
NA	TRBV18	NA	TRBJ1-6	TGTGCCAGCTCACCATTTGGGGACAACCAATCACCCCTCCACTTT	CASSPFGDNQSPLHF
TRBD2	TRBV11-2	NA	TRBJ2-3	TGTGCCAGCAGCGGGACTAGCGTGACAACAGATACGCAGTATTTT	CASSGTSVTTDTQYF
NA	TRBV29-1	NA	TRBJ1-3	TGCAGCGTTGTGGGCGGACAGTCTGGAAACACCATATATTTT	CSVVGGQSGNTIYF
NA	TRBV9	NA	TRBJ2-2	TGTGCCAGCAGCCTCTACGCCGGGGAGCTGTTTTTT	CASSLYAGELFF
NA	TRBV14	once	TRBJ1-2	TGTGCCAGCAGCCAACAGAACAGGGTATCCTATGGCTACACCTTC	CASSQQNRVSYGYTF
TRBD1	TRBV13	NA	TRBJ2-1	TGTGCCAGCAGCTTCGGGGACAGGCTCACTCTCAAGAGTGAGCAGTTCTTC	CASSFGDRLTLKSEQFF
NA	TRBV30	NA	TRBJ1-3	TGTGCCTGGGACCCCCGCGACAGGCCGAGAAACACCATATATTTT	CAWDPRDRPRNTIYF
NA	TRBV7-3	NA	TRBJ1-1	TGTGCCAGCAGCTTCACAGGGTGGGGAACTGAAGCTTTCTTT	CASSFTGWGTEAFF
NA	TRBV15	NA	TRBJ2-1	TGTGCCACCAGCAGAGATCTGGGGGGTGGGTCCTACAATGAGCAGTTCTTC	CATSRDLGGGSYNEQFF
NA	TRBV2	NA	TRBJ1-1	TGTGCCAGCAGTGAACGGGAAACGGACACTGAAGCTTTCTTT	CASSERETDTEAFF
TRBD1	TRBV5-6	NA	TRBJ1-2	TGTGCCAGCAGCTTGGGGACAGGGGGCCGAGGCTACACCTTC	CASSLGTGGRGYTF
NA	TRBV11-2	NA	TRBJ2-5	TGTGCCAGCAGCAGCCGGAGGGGAGAGACCCAGTACTTC	CASSSRRGETQYF
NA	TRBV7-6	NA	TRBJ1-3	TGTGCCAGCAGCTTAGACCAGGGAGGCTCTGGAAACACCATATATTTT	CASSLDQGGSGNTIYF
NA	TRBV4-3	NA	TRBJ1-2	TGCGCCAGCAGCCAAGAAGGGGGCTATGGCTACACCTTC	CASSQEGGYGYTF
TRBD1	TRBV30	few	TRBJ1-5	TGTGCCTCGGCAACCCGGGACAGAAATCAGCCCCAGCATTTT	CASATRDRNQPQHF
NA	TRBV2	NA	TRBJ1-1	TGTGCCAGCATTATGAACACTGAAGCTTTCTTT	CASIMNTEAFF
NA	TRBV4-3	NA	TRBJ1-2	TGCGCCAGCAGCCAAGCCGGGGGGGCTCTTAGCTACACCTTC	CASSQAGGALSYTF
NA	TRBV25-1	NA	TRBJ1-2	TGTGCCAGCAGTGACTTCGGGAGGGAAACTAACTATGGCTACACCTTC	CASSDFGRETNYGYTF
TRBD2	TRBV3-1/TRBV3-2	NA	TRBJ2-3	TGTGCCAGCAGCCAACCACTAGCGGGGGGTCGCACAGATACGCAGTATTTT	CASSQPLAGGRTDTQYF
NA	TRBV5-6	NA	TRBJ1-6	TGTGCCAGCAGCTTCGAGACAGGCGAGTACTCCTATAATTCACCCCTCCACTTT	CASSFETGEYSYNSPLHF
NA	TRBV3-1/TRBV3-2	NA	TRBJ1-1	TGTGCCAGCAGCCGAGATTCGGGGGGCCGACCGAACACTGAAGCTTTCTTT	CASSRDSGGRPNTEAFF
NA	TRBV12-3/TRBV12-4	NA	TRBJ1-3	TGTGCCAGCTCGTCTGGAAACACCATATATTTT	CASSSGNTIYF